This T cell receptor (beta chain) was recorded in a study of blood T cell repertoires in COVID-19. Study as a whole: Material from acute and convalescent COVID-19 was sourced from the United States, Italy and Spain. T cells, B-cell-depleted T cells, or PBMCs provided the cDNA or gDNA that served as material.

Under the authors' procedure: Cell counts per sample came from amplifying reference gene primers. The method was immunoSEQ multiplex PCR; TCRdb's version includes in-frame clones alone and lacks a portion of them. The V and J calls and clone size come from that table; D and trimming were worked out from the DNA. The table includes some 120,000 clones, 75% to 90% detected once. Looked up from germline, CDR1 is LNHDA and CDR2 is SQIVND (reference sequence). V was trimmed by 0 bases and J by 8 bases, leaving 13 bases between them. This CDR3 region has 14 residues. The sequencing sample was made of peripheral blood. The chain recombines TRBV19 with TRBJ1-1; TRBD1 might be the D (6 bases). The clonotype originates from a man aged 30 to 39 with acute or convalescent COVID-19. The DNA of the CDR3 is TGTGCCAGTAGTATAGATCCCAGGGGCGGGGAAGCTTTCTTT. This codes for CASSIDPRGGEAFF. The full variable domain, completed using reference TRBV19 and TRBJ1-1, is DGGITQSPKYLFRKEGQNVTLSCEQNLNHDAMYWYRQDPGQGLRLIYYSQIVNDFQKGDIAEGYSVSREKKESFPLTVTSAQKNPTAFYLCASSIDPRGGEAFFGQGTRLTVV.